The 31 T cell receptor beta chains below were found in one sample sequenced in a study of T cell changes during pregnancy in multiple sclerosis. TCRdb's copy holds only in-frame clones and misses some; the assay was immunoSEQ multiplex PCR. The sample lists 90,000 to 130,000 clones; 90% to 95% were seen once. The material sequenced was peripheral blood, taken in the third trimester of pregnancy. These TCRs come from a female donor with multiple sclerosis, enrolled in a pregnancy study.

This rearrangement joins TRBV5-1 to TRBJ2-5, with 8 positions matching TRBD2. V lost 0 bases to trimming and J lost 2 bases; unmatched junction nucleotides: 3. This CDR3 is built from 15 residues. Germline V gives CDR1 SGHRS, CDR2 YFSETQ. The CDR3 region has the DNA TGCGCCAGCAGCTTGGTCGCGGGGGGACAAGAGACCCAGTACTTC. It is translated as CASSLVAGGQETQYF.

CDR3: CASSSQVNTEAFF. CDR3 DNA: TGTGCCAGCAGCTCTCAGGTAAACACTGAAGCTTTCTTT. The V and J genes are TRBV5-6 and TRBJ1-1; D gene ambiguous. Trimming cost V 3 bases and J 2 bases, with 8 bases left between them. This CDR3 has 13 residues. Germline V CDR1 and CDR2: SGHDT, YYEEEE.

The chain is built from TRBV19 and TRBJ1-3, with 8 bases identical to TRBD1. V was clipped by 5 bases and J by 2 bases; unmatched bases: 14. CDR3 length equals 18 residues. Germline CDR1 reads LNHDA; CDR2 reads SQIVND (reference sequence). The CDR3 DNA sequence: TGTGCCAGTAGTTCTGCCGGGACAGGCCTGGCAGCTGGAAACACCATATATTTT. Protein: CASSSAGTGLAAGNTIYF.

The chain employs TRBV6-5 and TRBJ2-1; 7 positions match TRBD2. CDR1 is MNHEY and CDR2 is SVGAGI in the germline V gene. Trimming took 0 bases from V and 6 from J; bases not matched to a gene: 8. This CDR3 has 16 amino acids. Written as DNA, the CDR3 is TGTGCCAGCAGTTACTCGAGGCTAGCGGTAACCAATGAGCAGTTCTTC. Encoded protein: CASSYSRLAVTNEQFF.

This chain connects TRBV5-1 to TRBJ2-5, with 8 bases that match TRBD1. J was trimmed by 0 bases and V by 0 bases; bases with no gene match: 7. This CDR3 is 17 amino acids long. Germline lookup yields CDR1 SGHRS and CDR2 YFSETQ. Here the CDR3 DNA reads TGCGCCAGCAGCTTGGGGGCAGGGGGCTTGTACCAAGAGACCCAGTACTTC. This codes for CASSLGAGGLYQETQYF.

Only one count was recorded for this clone. The rearrangement uses TRBV27 and TRBJ2-2; 12 bases align to TRBD2. The CDR3 loop spans 15 amino acids. Germline CDR1 reads MNHEY; CDR2 reads SMNVEV (reference sequence). V lost 5 bases to trimming and J lost 5 bases; unmatched junction nucleotides: 3. The CDR3 region has the DNA TGTGCCAGCAGTCGGACTAGCGGGACTACCGGGGAGCTGTTTTTT. This gives the protein CASSRTSGTTGELFF.

The chain couples TRBV6-4 to TRBJ1-1; D is ambiguous. Germline V gives CDR1 MRHNA, CDR2 SNTAGT. V was clipped by 5 bases and J by 1 base, with 20 bases between them. CDR3 length: 17 amino acids. CDR3 bases: TGTGCCAGCAGTTGTAGGGAGGGTATGGTTCGGAACACTGAAGCTTTCTTT. Translated, it gives CASSCREGMVRNTEAFF.

The CDR3 loop reads CASSGQQGFSYEQYF. In nucleotides, the CDR3 is TGTGCCAGTAGTGGACAACAGGGGTTCTCCTACGAGCAGTACTTC. The chain employs TRBV19 and TRBJ2-7, with 7 bases lining up with TRBD1. CDR1 is LNHDA, CDR2 SQIVND, per germline (reference sequence). There are 15 residues in the CDR3. V shed 5 bases, J shed 0 bases, and the junction held 7 bases outside the gene matches.

The V and J genes are TRBV21-1 and TRBJ2-1; the D call in the table, TRBD2, was not verified against the DNA. TRBV21-1 is a pseudogene. The CDR3 spans 21 residues. The CDR3 here is CASSPKIRAMDSGRAYNEQFF. The CDR3 DNA follows: TGTGCCAGCAGCCCCAAGATACGGGCAATGGATAGCGGGAGGGCCTACAATGAGCAGTTCTTC.

J is TRBJ1-1 and V is TRBV9, with no clear D. The V and J ends lost 4 bases and 1 base respectively, with 11 bases between them. CDR3 size: 14 residues. CDR1 and CDR2 from the germline V gene are SGDLS and YYNGEE. CDR3 protein: CASSPTGWNTEAFF. The CDR3 DNA reads TGTGCCAGCAGCCCCACGGGGTGGAACACTGAAGCTTTCTTT.

This chain uses TRBV27 with TRBJ1-2; maybe TRBD1 (6 bases). Trimming stripped 5 bases from V and 4 bases from J, with 17 bases between. Germline V gene data show CDR1 as MNHEY and CDR2 as SMNVEV (reference sequence). This CDR3 spans 15 amino acids. The CDR3 loop reads CASSGAGGRLYGYTF. The CDR3 coding sequence is TGTGCCAGCAGTGGGGCGGGGGGGCGCCTCTATGGCTACACCTTC.

A single count supports this clone. The chain employs TRBV30 and TRBJ1-3; D uncertain. In germline, CDR1 is GTSNPN, CDR2 SVGIG (reference sequence). This CDR3 has 11 residues. The CDR3, as DNA: TGTACCGGGTCCCGAGGAAACACCATATATTTT. It yields the protein CTGSRGNTIYF.

The genes are TRBV6-1 and TRBJ2-1, with D possibly being TRBD1 (5 bases). The germline V gene has CDR1 MNHNS and CDR2 SASEGT. The CDR3 sequence is 17 residues long. The germline V and J ends were trimmed by 1 base and 3 bases, with 16 bases remaining between them. CDR3 in DNA: TGTGCCAGCAGTGAAGAAAGGGGCAGTTCCTTCTACAATGAGCAGTTCTTC. It codes for CASSEERGSSFYNEQFF.

This chain joins TRBV28 and TRBJ1-2; D uncertain. This CDR3 is built from 13 residues. V was shortened by 7 bases and J by 5 bases, with 14 bases between the two germline ends. CDR1 MDHEN and CDR2 SYDVKM come from the germline V gene. The CDR3 here is CASTPQAGYGYTF. The CDR3 DNA is TGTGCCAGCACCCCCCAGGCGGGGTATGGCTACACCTTC.

V usage is TRBV7-2 and J usage is TRBJ1-6; D is possibly TRBD1 (6 bases). V was cut by 5 bases and J by 9 bases, with 20 bases left in between. The CDR3 contains 16 residues. Germline values: CDR1 SGHTA, CDR2 FQGNSA. The CDR3 spells CASSLKTGWFSSPLHF. For the CDR3, the DNA is TGTGCCAGCAGCCTAAAAACAGGGTGGTTCTCTTCACCCCTCCACTTT.

This chain links TRBV10-3 with TRBJ1-6, with 8 bases fitting TRBD1. This CDR3 is 15 amino acids long. V was clipped by 3 bases and J by 5 bases; unmatched bases: 3. Per germline, CDR1 ENHRY and CDR2 SYGVKD. The CDR3 region is CAISDGGQDNSPLHF. The CDR3, as DNA: TGTGCCATCAGTGATGGGGGACAGGATAATTCACCCCTCCACTTT.

The chain uses TRBV7-9 and TRBJ1-1, with 7 nucleotides matching TRBD1. The V and J ends lost 3 bases and 4 bases, in that order; junction bases with no gene match: 2. CDR1 and CDR2 from the germline V gene are SEHNR and FQNEAQ (reference sequence). The CDR3 is 13 residues long. The CDR3 bases are TGTGCCAGCAGCTTTGACAGGGCCACTGAAGCTTTCTTT. Translation gives CASSFDRATEAFF.

This rearrangement joins TRBV28 to TRBJ1-1; TRBD1 agrees at 8 bases. CDR1 is MDHEN, CDR2 SYDVKM, per germline. V lost 6 bases to trimming and J lost 5 bases; unmatched junction nucleotides: 8. The CDR3 is 14 residues long. The CDR3 nucleotides are TGTGCCAGCAGATCGTCAGGGGGCCGGACTGAAGCTTTCTTT. As protein: CASRSSGGRTEAFF.

V gene TRBV5-6 combines with J gene TRBJ2-1, with 15 bases identical to TRBD2. The V segment lost 3 bases and the J segment 6 bases; nucleotides outside the gene matches: 4. This CDR3 region has 16 residues. Germline CDR1 and CDR2: SGHDT and YYEEEE. The CDR3 DNA sequence: TGTGCCAGCAGCTGGACTAGCGGGGGGGCCCCCAATGAGCAGTTCTTC. It encodes CASSWTSGGAPNEQFF.

This clone was seen only once. The V gene is TRBV7-2, the J gene TRBJ2-1; 8 nucleotides align to TRBD2. The length of the CDR3 is 17 residues. The germline gives CDR1 SGHTA, CDR2 FQGNSA. The J segment lost 0 bases and the V segment lost 1 base, leaving 5 bases of the junction unmatched. CDR3 in amino acids: CASSLGLAGGSYNEQFF. Here the CDR3 DNA reads TGTGCCAGCAGCTTAGGGTTGGCGGGAGGCTCCTACAATGAGCAGTTCTTC.

The chain is built from TRBV5-1 and TRBJ2-3, with TRBD2 matching over 12 bases. Germline V gives CDR1 SGHRS, CDR2 YFSETQ. This CDR3 is 16 amino acids long. V lost 2 bases and J lost 0; bases outside the gene matches: 1. The CDR3 DNA sequence: TGCGCCAGCAGCTTTCTAGCGGGGGGGAGCACAGATACGCAGTATTTT. Its translation is CASSFLAGGSTDTQYF.

The chain links TRBV12-5 to TRBJ2-1; the match to TRBD1 covers 11 bases. The germline CDR1 and CDR2 sequences are LGHNT and FRNRAP. The V and J ends lost 4 bases and 1 base, in that order; junction bases with no gene match: 6. CDR3 size: 17 residues. The CDR3 is CASGSPGTGGSYNEQFF. The CDR3 region has the DNA TGTGCTAGTGGTTCTCCCGGGACAGGGGGTTCCTACAATGAGCAGTTCTTC.

The rearrangement uses TRBV5-6 and TRBJ1-1; D remains unclear. Trimming took off 0 bases at V and 0 bases at J, with 9 bases between the two ends. This CDR3 has 15 amino acids. Germline CDR1 SGHDT, CDR2 YYEEEE. CDR3 DNA: TGTGCCAGCAGCTTGGGGCGGCGGATGAACACTGAAGCTTTCTTT. Protein: CASSLGRRMNTEAFF.

As to this clone: Other DNA variants within this sample encode the same CDR3. The V and J genes are TRBV9 and TRBJ2-1, with D possibly TRBD2 on 5 matching bases. This CDR3 region has 15 residues. V shed 0 bases and J shed 0 bases, with 7 bases lying between them. Looked up from germline, CDR1 is SGDLS and CDR2 is YYNGEE. Here the CDR3 reads CASSVGESSYNEQFF. The CDR3 nucleotides read TGTGCCAGCAGCGTAGGGGAGAGCTCCTACAATGAGCAGTTCTTC.

The gene calls are TRBV15 and TRBJ2-3; D ambiguous. The CDR3 runs 16 residues. Looked up from germline, CDR1 is LNHNV and CDR2 is YYDKDF (reference sequence). Trimming stripped 5 bases from V and 4 bases from J, with 19 bases between. The CDR3 sequence is CATSPKHAARADTQYF. CDR3 in DNA: TGTGCCACCAGCCCCAAACACGCGGCTCGCGCAGATACGCAGTATTTT. Complete variable domain (other parts from reference TRBV15 and TRBJ2-3): DAMVIQNPRYQVTQFGKPVTLSCSQTLNHNVMYWYQQKSSQAPKLLFHYYDKDFNNEADTPDNFQSRRPNTSFCFLDIRSPGLGDTAMYLCATSPKHAARADTQYFGPGTRLTVL.

The rearrangement joins TRBV7-2 to TRBJ2-7, with D possibly matching TRBD2 (6 bases). From germline, CDR1 is SGHTA and CDR2 FQGNSA. V was clipped by 5 bases and J by 1 base, with 12 bases between them. CDR3 length equals 14 residues. The CDR3 loop is CASSQRDFSYEQYF. CDR3 nucleotides: TGTGCCAGCAGCCAACGGGACTTTTCCTACGAGCAGTACTTC.

With respect to this clone: The junction departs from germline at one end; a sequencing error may be responsible. The chain carries TRBV6-1 and TRBJ1-3; no firm D call. Germline V gene sequence: CDR1 MNHNS, CDR2 SASEGT. The CDR3 runs to 13 residues. CDR3 residues: CASTYGGGDTIYF. CDR3 nucleotide sequence: TGTGCCAGCACCTATGGAGGTGGAGACACCATATATTTT.

The rearrangement uses TRBV6-1 and TRBJ2-3; the D is unclear. V lost 5 bases, J lost 5 bases, and 14 bases lay in between. There are 14 residues in the CDR3. Germline CDR1 is MNHNS and CDR2 is SASEGT. CDR3 DNA sequence: TGTGCCAGCAGTCCCCCACTCCAGGTAGATACGCAGTATTTT. Amino acids: CASSPPLQVDTQYF.

The chain carries TRBV9 and TRBJ1-2, with D maybe TRBD1 (5 bases). The CDR3 spans 13 residues. Looked up from germline, CDR1 is SGDLS and CDR2 is YYNGEE. Trimming removed 2 bases at V and 6 bases at J, with 11 bases between. The CDR3 reads CASSVGTLNGYTF. Written as DNA, the CDR3 is TGTGCCAGCAGCGTCGGGACTCTAAATGGCTACACCTTC.

The chain links TRBV6-1 to TRBJ1-4, with 8 bases lining up with TRBD1. Per germline, CDR1 MNHNS and CDR2 SASEGT. V was clipped by 5 bases and J by 7 bases; unmatched bases: 9. The CDR3 loop spans 15 amino acids. The CDR3 nucleotides read TGTGCCAGCAGTCTTCGCAGGGGGCTCGGTGAAAAACTGTTTTTT. Translated, it gives CASSLRRGLGEKLFF.

This clone was seen only a few times. The chain carries TRBV30 and TRBJ1-1, with 11 bases lining up with TRBD1. CDR3 length: 15 amino acids. V shed 3 bases and J 5 bases; nucleotides not matched to a gene: 8. CDR1 and CDR2 (germline): GTSNPN, SVGIG (reference sequence). In DNA form, the CDR3 reads TGTGCCTGGAGGGGGGACAGGGGGTGGGAAACTGAAGCTTTCTTT. Protein product: CAWRGDRGWETEAFF.